What follows are 25 T cell receptor beta chains derived from one specimen sequenced in a study of follicular helper T cells after annual influenza vaccination. Time point denoted: 2014-2015 season, pre-vaccination. The assay was immunoSEQ multiplex PCR, and TCRdb's table has in-frame clones only and misses some. The sample consists of a few thousand clones, 70% to 85% of them appearing once. Sample: CXCR5+ CD38- circulating T follicular helper cells from blood, taken on the day of influenza vaccination. Subset described: circulating Tfh, non-naive CD4+CXCR5+PD-1+ (ICOS+CD38+ or ICOS-CD38-). These receptor sequences come from an adult who received the influenza vaccine.

The CDR3 region has the DNA TGTGCCAGCTCCTCGGGAAGGCAGGGGGCTTTCTTT. It yields the protein CASSSGRQGAFF. This sequence joins TRBV18 and TRBJ1-1; a possible D gene is TRBD1 (6 bases). Per the germline V gene, CDR1 is KGHSH and CDR2 is LQKENI. This CDR3 has 12 amino acids. The V gene lost 6 bases and the J gene lost 11 bases, with 16 bases spanning the gap.

The chain couples TRBV4-1 to TRBJ2-7, with no clear D. Germline assignment: CDR1 MGHRA and CDR2 YSYEKL. The CDR3 runs to 17 residues. Trimming cost V 3 bases and J 3 bases, with 21 bases left between them. CDR3 sequence: CASSHPNSPVAFYEQYF. DNA of the CDR3: TGCGCCAGCAGCCATCCAAACTCCCCGGTAGCCTTCTACGAGCAGTACTTC.

The sample holds a few counts of this clone. The CDR3 spells CASSRGSSPLHF. The CDR3 DNA reads as TGTGCCAGCAGCCGGGGATCTTCACCCCTCCACTTT. The V gene is TRBV7-9, the J gene TRBJ1-6, with D unresolved. The germline V gene encodes CDR1 SEHNR and CDR2 FQNEAQ (reference sequence). The V gene lost 5 bases and the J gene lost 9 bases, with 8 bases spanning the gap. The CDR3 length is 12 residues.

The chain links TRBV4-3 to TRBJ1-2; D is perhaps TRBD1 (5 bases). Germline CDR1 and CDR2: LGHNA and YSLEER. CDR3 length equals 16 residues. Trimming cost V 0 bases and J 4 bases, with 15 bases left between them. CDR3 sequence (DNA): TGCGCCAGCAGCCAAGACGCGGGAGGAAGGGGCTATGGCTACACCTTC. This codes for CASSQDAGGRGYGYTF.

This chain links TRBV10-2 with TRBJ1-5, with D possibly matching TRBD1 (5 bases). The CDR3 totals 17 residues. V was trimmed by 5 bases and J by 4 bases, leaving 21 bases between them. Germline V gives CDR1 WSHSY, CDR2 SAAADI. The CDR3 DNA reads as TGCGCCAGCAGTCGGCGGGGACTAGGGGCTGTAAATCAGCCCCAGCATTTT. Its translation is CASSRRGLGAVNQPQHF.

The chain links TRBV4-1 to TRBJ2-7; D not certain. The CDR3 runs to 14 residues. Between the trimmed V and J ends, which lost 4 bases and 4 bases, there was a span of 14 bases. Germline CDR1 is MGHRA and CDR2 is YSYEKL. CDR3 region: CASSPPDRRYEQYF. CDR3 nucleotide sequence: TGCGCCAGCAGCCCACCGGACCGAAGGTACGAGCAGTACTTC.

V usage is TRBV6-9 and J usage is TRBJ2-3; tentatively, D is TRBD1 (6 bases). V lost 5 bases and J 8 bases, leaving 17 bases between the germline ends. Looked up from germline, CDR1 is MNHGY and CDR2 is SVAAGI. The length of the CDR3 is 14 residues. The CDR3 DNA follows: TGTGCCAGCAGTACTCCCCAGGGGTTGGCTACGCAGTATTTT. Translating gives CASSTPQGLATQYF.

The CDR3 region has the DNA TGTGCCAGCAGCTCCCTCGGAGGGCAGTACGGAAACACCATATATTTT. This gives the protein CASSSLGGQYGNTIYF. V usage is TRBV5-6 and J usage is TRBJ1-3, with D unclear. CDR1 is SGHDT, CDR2 YYEEEE, per germline. This CDR3 is 16 amino acids long. Trimming removed 3 bases at V and 4 bases at J, with 17 bases between.

This clone was seen only a few times. The V gene is TRBV6-1, the J gene TRBJ1-2; D may be TRBD1 (5 bases). V dropped 1 base and J dropped 6 bases, with 9 bases sitting between them. The CDR3 spans 13 residues. Germline lookup yields CDR1 MNHNS and CDR2 SASEGT. The DNA of the CDR3 is TGTGCCAGCAGTGAAGGGGGCAGCCATGGCTACACCTTC. Encoded protein: CASSEGGSHGYTF.

Only a few counts were recorded for this clone. The chain recombines TRBV19 with TRBJ1-2; a possible D gene is TRBD1 (5 bases). V was shortened by 3 bases and J by 0 bases, with 11 bases between the two germline ends. From germline, CDR1 is LNHDA and CDR2 SQIVND (reference sequence). The CDR3 has 15 amino acids. In DNA form, the CDR3 reads TGTGCCAGTAGTATCAGGGTAGCCCCTAACTATGGCTACACCTTC. Protein product: CASSIRVAPNYGYTF. The variable domain in full, with the rest retrieved from reference TRBV19 and TRBJ1-2, is DGGITQSPKYLFRKEGQNVTLSCEQNLNHDAMYWYRQDPGQGLRLIYYSQIVNDFQKGDIAEGYSVSREKKESFPLTVTSAQKNPTAFYLCASSIRVAPNYGYTFGSGTRLTVV.

The rearrangement uses TRBV7-2 and TRBJ2-3, with TRBD1 identical over 9 bases. V trimming: 5 bases; J trimming: 2 bases; junction bases outside the gene matches: 8. This CDR3 is built from 16 residues. In germline, CDR1 is SGHTA, CDR2 FQGNSA. CDR3 protein: CASSTQGAPDTDTQYF. As DNA, the CDR3 is TGTGCCAGCAGCACACAGGGGGCACCGGACACAGATACGCAGTATTTT.

CDR3 in amino acids: CASRTQGGAYGYTF. CDR3 sequence (DNA): TGTGCCAGTAGGACTCAGGGAGGGGCTTATGGCTACACCTTC. The chain carries TRBV19 and TRBJ1-2, with D tentatively TRBD1 (5 bases). Trimming pared 6 bases from V and 5 bases from J, leaving 16 bases between. This CDR3 has 14 amino acids. Germline loops: CDR1 LNHDA, CDR2 SQIVND (reference sequence). The full variable domain, in which reference TRBV19 and TRBJ1-2 provide the parts outside the CDR3, is DGGITQSPKYLFRKEGQNVTLSCEQNLNHDAMYWYRQDPGQGLRLIYYSQIVNDFQKGDIAEGYSVSREKKESFPLTVTSAQKNPTAFYLCASRTQGGAYGYTFGSGTRLTVV.

V usage is TRBV7-9 and J usage is TRBJ2-2; 12 nucleotides line up with TRBD2. Germline assignment: CDR1 SEHNR and CDR2 FQNEAQ (reference sequence). The V and J ends lost 3 bases and 1 base, in that order; junction bases with no gene match: 0. The length of the CDR3 is 16 residues. The CDR3 sequence is CASSLTSGGNTGELFF. The CDR3 DNA is TGTGCCAGCAGCTTGACTAGCGGGGGGAACACCGGGGAGCTGTTTTTT.

The rearrangement joins TRBV15 to TRBJ2-7; 12 bases agree with TRBD2. Germline assignment: CDR1 LNHNV and CDR2 YYDKDF (reference sequence). The CDR3 is made up of 15 amino acids. The V and J ends lost 5 bases and 7 bases, in that order; junction bases with no gene match: 9. The CDR3 loop reads CATSRLLAGGFEQYF. In nucleotides, the CDR3 is TGTGCCACCAGCCGCTTACTAGCGGGGGGTTTTGAGCAGTACTTC. Looking up the rest from reference TRBV15 and TRBJ2-7 gives the full variable domain: DAMVIQNPRYQVTQFGKPVTLSCSQTLNHNVMYWYQQKSSQAPKLLFHYYDKDFNNEADTPDNFQSRRPNTSFCFLDIRSPGLGDTAMYLCATSRLLAGGFEQYFGPGTRLTVT.

V gene TRBV10-3 combines with J gene TRBJ2-1; 11 nucleotides match TRBD2. Per germline, CDR1 ENHRY and CDR2 SYGVKD. J gave up 6 bases and V 4 bases, and 8 bases lay outside the gene matches. The CDR3 runs 16 residues. The CDR3 reads CAISVSDSGGANEQFF. The DNA for the CDR3 is TGTGCCATCAGTGTAAGCGATAGCGGGGGGGCCAATGAGCAGTTCTTC.

CDR3 residues: CASSEGNLGLFF. For the CDR3, the DNA is TGTGCCAGCAGTGAAGGGAACCTCGGACTGTTTTTT. V and J are TRBV2 and TRBJ1-4, with unresolved D. Trimming stripped 1 base from V and 13 bases from J, with 10 bases between. The CDR3 runs to 12 residues. The germline V gene encodes CDR1 SNHLY and CDR2 FYNNEI.

The V and J genes are TRBV7-6 and TRBJ2-2; D is possibly TRBD1 (6 bases). Trimming removed 2 bases at V and 6 bases at J, with 10 bases between. Germline-derived CDR1 and CDR2 are SGHVS and FNYEAQ. This CDR3 is 14 amino acids long. The CDR3 coding sequence is TGTGCCAGCAGCTTAAGACAGGACCCCGGGGAGCTGTTTTTT. It is translated as CASSLRQDPGELFF.

The rearrangement joins TRBV4-2 to TRBJ2-3, with 8 bases identical to TRBD2. V was clipped by 0 bases and J by 4 bases; unmatched bases: 12. Germline CDR1 reads LGHNA; CDR2 reads YNFKEQ. The CDR3 is made up of 18 amino acids. The CDR3 sequence is CASSQDRVAGIHPDTQYF. The CDR3 nucleotides read TGTGCCAGCAGCCAAGATAGGGTAGCGGGAATTCATCCAGATACGCAGTATTTT.

The rearrangement uses TRBV5-1 and TRBJ2-5, with 10 bases that match TRBD2. This CDR3 is built from 15 residues. The ends lost 3 bases at V and 2 bases at J; junction bases unmatched: 4. The germline V gene has CDR1 SGHRS and CDR2 YFSETQ. The CDR3 nucleotides read TGCGCCAGCAGCTGGCTTAGCGGGGGGCAAGAGACCCAGTACTTC. Residues: CASSWLSGGQETQYF.

The V gene is TRBV7-2, the J gene TRBJ1-1; tentatively, D is TRBD1 (5 bases). Trimming left V 3 bases short and J 4 bases short, with 15 bases between. Germline V gene data show CDR1 as SGHTA and CDR2 as FQGNSA. This CDR3 contains 15 residues. In DNA, the CDR3 is TGTGCCAGCAGCTTCCAGGGAATTGTTGTCACTGAAGCTTTCTTT. Translation: CASSFQGIVVTEAFF.

The chain combines TRBV19 with TRBJ1-5; 10 bases align to TRBD1. The CDR3 has 15 residues. The junction had 1 base not matched to a gene; V was cut back by 5 bases and J by 0 bases. CDR1 is LNHDA and CDR2 is SQIVND in the germline V gene (reference sequence). Here the CDR3 DNA reads TGTGCCAGTAGTGGACAGGGGGATAGCAATCAGCCCCAGCATTTT. Amino acids: CASSGQGDSNQPQHF.

The rearrangement uses TRBV4-1 and TRBJ1-2, with unresolved D. With 4 bases removed from V and 3 bases from J, the gap between germline ends came to 21 bases. This CDR3 has 17 residues. Germline V lookup: CDR1 MGHRA, CDR2 YSYEKL. The CDR3 nucleotides are TGCGCCAGCAGCCGATACGGAAGGGTTCCGAATCACTATGGCTACACCTTC. It is translated as CASSRYGRVPNHYGYTF.

CDR3 bases: TGCAGCGTTGAGGGGGATCTCACAGATACGCAGTATTTT. It yields the protein CSVEGDLTDTQYF. This chain connects TRBV29-1 to TRBJ2-3; the D gene could be TRBD1 or TRBD2 (5 bases each). The germline CDR1 and CDR2 sequences are SQVTM and ANQGSEA. This CDR3 spans 13 amino acids. Between the trimmed V and J ends, which lost 3 bases and 2 bases, there was a span of 9 bases.

The chain joins TRBV14 to TRBJ2-1; D gene unclear. Trimming cost V 0 bases and J 4 bases, with 4 bases left between them. Germline V lookup: CDR1 SGHDN, CDR2 FVKESK. The CDR3 spans 13 residues. CDR3 DNA sequence: TGTGCCAGCAGCCAAGATCAGTACAATGAGCAGTTCTTC. Residues: CASSQDQYNEQFF.

This clone was counted a single time. The gene calls are TRBV20-1 and TRBJ1-1; weak D call: TRBD1 (5 bases). CDR1 and CDR2 (germline): DFQATT, SNEGSKA (reference sequence). The CDR3 contains 11 residues. Trimming removed 3 bases from V and 11 bases from J, with 13 bases in between. The CDR3 here is CSASPQGRAFF. The CDR3 DNA follows: TGCAGTGCTAGCCCTCAGGGTCGGGCTTTCTTT.